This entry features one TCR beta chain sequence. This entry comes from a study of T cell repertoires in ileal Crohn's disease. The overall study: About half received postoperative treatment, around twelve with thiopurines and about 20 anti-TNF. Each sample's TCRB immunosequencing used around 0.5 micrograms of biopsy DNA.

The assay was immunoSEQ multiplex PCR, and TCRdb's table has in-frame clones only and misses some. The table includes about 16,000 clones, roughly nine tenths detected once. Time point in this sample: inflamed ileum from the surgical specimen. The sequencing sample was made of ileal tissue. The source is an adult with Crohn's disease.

The CDR3 loop reads CASSVDSGTGDANYGYTF. The CDR3 nucleotides are TGTGCCAGCAGCGTAGATAGCGGGACAGGGGATGCTAACTATGGCTACACCTTC. The chain links TRBV9 to TRBJ1-2; 10 positions agree with TRBD1. Germline CDR1 and CDR2: SGDLS and YYNGEE. V trimming: 0 bases; J trimming: 0 bases; junction bases outside the gene matches: 8. This CDR3 is built from 18 residues.